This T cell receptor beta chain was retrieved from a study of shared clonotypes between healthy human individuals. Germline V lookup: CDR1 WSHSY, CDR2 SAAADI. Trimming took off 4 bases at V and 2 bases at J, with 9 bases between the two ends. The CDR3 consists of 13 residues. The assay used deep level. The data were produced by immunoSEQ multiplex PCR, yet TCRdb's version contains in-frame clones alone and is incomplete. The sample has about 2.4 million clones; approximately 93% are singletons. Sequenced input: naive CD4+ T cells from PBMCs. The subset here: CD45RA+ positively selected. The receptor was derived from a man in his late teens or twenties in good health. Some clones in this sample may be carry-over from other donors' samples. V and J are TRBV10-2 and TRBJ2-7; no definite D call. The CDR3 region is CASSGVRPYEQYF. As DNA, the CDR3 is TGCGCCAGCAGTGGTGTCAGGCCCTACGAGCAGTACTTC.